Presented here are 6 T cell receptor beta chains from one specimen sequenced in a study of cytotoxic CD8 clonotypes in ibrutinib-treated CLL. Clones were read by immunoSEQ multiplex PCR, and TCRdb kept only the in-frame ones, dropping some. The sample lists approximately 280,000 clones, less than 85% occurring once. The starting material was PBMCs, obtained at disease progression, from a patient treated with ibrutinib. The receptor source for this set is a human donor with chronic lymphocytic leukemia.

The chain carries TRBV4-1 and TRBJ2-5, with a weak D call TRBD1 (5 bases). The CDR3 is 13 residues long. The germline V gene encodes CDR1 MGHRA and CDR2 YSYEKL. Trimming took 0 bases from V and 4 from J, leaving 6 bases between them. The CDR3 DNA reads as TGCGCCAGCAGCCAAGATCAGGGAGAGACCCAGTACTTC. Encoded protein: CASSQDQGETQYF.

The rearrangement uses TRBV28 and TRBJ2-7, with D hard to call. The germline V and J ends were trimmed by 7 bases and 2 bases, with 15 bases remaining between them. The CDR3 length is 14 residues. Germline lookup yields CDR1 MDHEN and CDR2 SYDVKM. The CDR3 bases are TGTGCCAGCAAGCGCGTGAGCAGACCCTACGAGCAGTACTTC. This translates into CASKRVSRPYEQYF.

This chain connects TRBV5-1 to TRBJ2-5; TRBD1 agrees at 7 bases. CDR1 is SGHRS, CDR2 YFSETQ, per germline. This CDR3 has 15 residues. With 4 bases clipped from V and 6 bases from J, the junction kept 12 bases outside the gene matches. The CDR3 DNA is TGCGCCAGCAGCCCCGACGGGATACAGGGGAAGACCCAGTACTTC. Translating it yields CASSPDGIQGKTQYF.

The V call is TRBV11-2, the J call TRBJ2-5; 7 bases agree with TRBD2. The CDR3 contains 13 residues. Germline loops: CDR1 SGHAT, CDR2 FQNNGV. With V trimmed by 3 bases and J by 9 bases, 7 bases remained unmatched. CDR3: CASSLPAGDAQYF. The DNA of the CDR3 is TGTGCCAGCAGCTTGCCGGCGGGAGACGCCCAGTACTTC.

This sequence joins TRBV15 and TRBJ2-1; 11 nucleotides align to TRBD2. This CDR3 comprises 16 residues. J lost 4 bases, V lost 3 bases, and 5 bases had no gene match. Germline CDR1 reads LNHNV; CDR2 reads YYDKDF (reference sequence). The CDR3 spells CATSRVTSGGYNEQFF. In nucleotides, the CDR3 is TGTGCCACCAGCAGGGTTACTAGCGGGGGATACAATGAGCAGTTCTTC.

This clone was recorded at least ten times. The rearrangement uses TRBV7-9 and TRBJ1-2; 8 bases map to TRBD1. V shed 0 bases and J 0 bases; nucleotides not matched to a gene: 3. CDR3 length: 16 amino acids. Germline V gene lookup returns CDR1 SEHNR and CDR2 FQNEAQ (reference sequence). This CDR3 is CASSLARGLANYGYTF. The CDR3 bases are TGTGCCAGCAGCTTAGCCAGGGGGCTAGCTAACTATGGCTACACCTTC.